These 21 T cell receptor beta chains share one sample of origin, sequenced in a study of T cell clonality in common variable immunodeficiency. Study-wide results and caveats: Reportedly, TCR beta sequences from common variable immunodeficiency showed fewer deletions and N-nucleotide insertions.

The repertoire was sequenced with immunoSEQ multiplex PCR; TCRdb's copy has only in-frame clones and lacks some. The sample includes about 34,000 clones, none of them occurring once. These receptors have no known antigen. Sequencing was carried out using peripheral blood mononuclear cells. The receptors come from a human donor with common variable immunodeficiency.

This clone showed up many times. The read terminates 3 residues ahead of where the CDR3 ends, so the germline J gene completes it. V usage is TRBV30 and J usage is TRBJ2-1; a weak D match, TRBD2 (6 bases). The CDR3 covers 13 residues. Trimming removed 2 bases from V and 5 bases from J, with 10 bases in between. Germline V CDR1 and CDR2: GTSNPN, SVGIG (reference sequence). CDR3 DNA, as far as it was read: TGTGCCTGGAGTACCGGAGGGCACAATGAG. Its protein product is CAWSTGGHNE. The full CDR3 is CAWSTGGHNEQFF.

Comment on this clone: The read ends 3 residues before the CDR3 terminus; that terminus is restored from the germline J gene. The chain uses TRBV6-1 and TRBJ2-3; 12 bases line up with TRBD2. V lost 2 bases and J lost 3; bases outside the gene matches: 9. The germline V gene encodes CDR1 MNHNS and CDR2 SASEGT. CDR3 length equals 18 residues. CDR3 amino acids: CASSELRLAGVYTDTQYF. The DNA read from the CDR3 is TGTGCCAGCAGTGAATTGAGACTAGCGGGAGTTTATACAGATACG.

This clone was observed at least ten times. With the read ending 3 residues before the CDR3 end, the germline J gene is used to fill in that end. The V and J genes are TRBV7-9 and TRBJ1-3, with 7 bases matching TRBD1. Germline V gene data show CDR1 as SEHNR and CDR2 as FQNEAQ (reference sequence). The junction had 5 bases not matched to a gene; V was cut back by 4 bases and J by 2 bases. The CDR3 loop spans 15 amino acids. The part of the CDR3 DNA that was read is TGTGCCAGCAGCTACAGGGGAAGTACTGGAAACACC. This translates into CASSYRGSTGNT. The entire CDR3 is CASSYRGSTGNTIYF.

This clone occurred many times. CDR3 protein: CASSPGTGTETQYF. The DNA read from the CDR3 is TGTGCCAGCAGCCCGGGGACAGGGACAGAGACC. This chain uses TRBV5-6 with TRBJ2-5; 9 positions agree with TRBD1. The read terminates 3 residues ahead of where the CDR3 ends, so the germline J gene completes it. Per germline, CDR1 SGHDT and CDR2 YYEEEE. V dropped 4 bases and J dropped 4; count of bases not matched to a gene: 5. This CDR3 region has 14 residues.

There are many counts of this clone. The CDR3 is cut off 3 residues early in the read; its end comes from the germline J gene. This chain joins TRBV20-1 and TRBJ1-1; tentative D call: TRBD1 (5 bases). V was shortened by 2 bases and J by 3 bases, with 7 bases between the two germline ends. Germline V gives CDR1 DFQATT, CDR2 SNEGSKA (reference sequence). The CDR3 spans 12 residues. The CDR3 sequence: CSARHRYTEAFF. The sequenced part of the CDR3 DNA is TGCAGTGCTAGACACAGGTACACTGAA.

This clone was counted a few times. The CDR3 end lies 3 residues beyond the end of the read and is filled in from the germline J gene. The chain is built from TRBV20-1 and TRBJ2-5, with 7 positions matching TRBD1. J gave up 7 bases and V 5 bases, and 7 bases lay outside the gene matches. The germline V gene has CDR1 DFQATT and CDR2 SNEGSKA (reference sequence). This CDR3 comprises 12 residues. The part of the CDR3 DNA that was read is TGCAGTGCTCTCCAGGGGGTGGGGACC. This translates into CSALQGVGT. From start to end, the CDR3 is CSALQGVGTQYF.

This clone was counted at least ten times. Read coverage stops 3 residues before the CDR3 terminus; the germline J gene supplies the remainder. The chain is built from TRBV7-2 and TRBJ1-2; TRBD1 might be the D (5 bases). This CDR3 contains 14 residues. Germline values: CDR1 SGHTA, CDR2 FQGNSA. V was pared by 1 base and J by 3 bases, with 9 bases between. The covered CDR3 bases are TGTGCCAGCAGCTTAGTCCCAGGGTACTATGGC. Translating it yields CASSLVPGYYG. The CDR3 reads in full as CASSLVPGYYGYTF.

This clone appeared a few times. The CDR3 is cut off 3 residues early in the read; its end comes from the germline J gene. The rearrangement uses TRBV19 and TRBJ2-2; the match to TRBD1 covers 9 bases. CDR3 length: 15 residues. The J segment lost 3 bases and the V segment lost 5 bases, leaving 4 bases of the junction unmatched. Per germline, CDR1 LNHDA and CDR2 SQIVND (reference sequence). The covered CDR3 bases are TGTGCCAGTAGTCTAAGGACAGGGGACACCGGGGAG. As protein: CASSLRTGDTGE. The full-length CDR3 reads as CASSLRTGDTGELFF.

This clone was observed many times. The CDR3 goes on 3 residues after the read ends, and that part is filled in from the germline J gene. The chain has TRBV7-8 and TRBJ2-1, with 10 nucleotides matching TRBD2. CDR1 is SGHVS and CDR2 is FQNEAQ in the germline V gene. The length of the CDR3 is 16 residues. The J segment lost 2 bases and the V segment lost 2 bases, leaving 3 bases of the junction unmatched. CDR3 bases read: TGTGCCAGCAGCTTAACAACTAGCGGGGCCTACAATGAG. This encodes CASSLTTSGAYNE. The complete CDR3 reads CASSLTTSGAYNEQFF.

The table lists this clone with many counts. The read is 3 residues too short to cover the CDR3 end, so that end is filled in from the germline J gene. The chain uses TRBV7-3 and TRBJ1-2; 7 bases are shared with TRBD1. The CDR3 totals 17 residues. In germline, CDR1 is SGHTA, CDR2 FQGTGA. The trim removed 4 bases at V and 0 bases at J, leaving 11 bases unmatched. The CDR3 bases that were read are TGTGCCAGCAGCTCCTACTACCGGGACAGCCCTAACTATGGC. Its protein product is CASSSYYRDSPNYG. The CDR3, in full, reads CASSSYYRDSPNYGYTF.

This clone was counted between two and nine times. The read ends 3 residues before the CDR3 terminus; that terminus is restored from the germline J gene. The chain links TRBV20-1 to TRBJ2-7, with 13 bases that match TRBD2. Per the germline V gene, CDR1 is DFQATT and CDR2 is SNEGSKA (reference sequence). After removal of 6 bases from V and 4 bases from J, the junction contained 12 bases not matched to a gene. The CDR3 consists of 16 residues. Partial CDR3 DNA: TGCAGTGCCCCGAGGCCGGGACTAGCGGGATTATACGAG. It encodes CSAPRPGLAGLYE. The CDR3 as a whole reads CSAPRPGLAGLYEQYF.

The sample holds many counts of this clone. Read data end 3 residues before the CDR3 end; the end is taken from the germline J gene. V and J are TRBV5-4 and TRBJ1-2; D possibly corresponds to TRBD1 (6 bases). From germline, CDR1 is SGHNT and CDR2 YYREEE (reference sequence). The CDR3 consists of 13 residues. V was trimmed by 9 bases and J by 4 bases, leaving 16 bases between them. The DNA read from the CDR3 is TGTGCCACCAGGGTGGGGACAACCTATGGC. This sequence encodes CATRVGTTYG. The entire CDR3 reads CATRVGTTYGYTF.

This clone was seen a few times. The read comes to an end 3 residues before the CDR3 does, leaving the germline J gene to fill in the end. The chain carries TRBV20-1 and TRBJ1-4; TRBD1 is a possible D gene (5 bases). Germline V CDR1 and CDR2: DFQATT, SNEGSKA (reference sequence). V was shortened by 3 bases and J by 5 bases, with 13 bases between the two germline ends. The CDR3 is made up of 14 amino acids. The CDR3 sequence is CSASETGGNEKLFF. The part of the CDR3 DNA that was read is TGCAGTGCTAGTGAAACAGGAGGAAATGAAAAA.

Turning to this clone: The read falls 3 residues short of the CDR3 end, and the missing part is taken from the germline J gene. This chain links TRBV2 with TRBJ2-3; 12 bases fit TRBD2. Germline assignment: CDR1 SNHLY and CDR2 FYNNEI. Losses at the gene ends were 8 bases for V and 1 base for J; bases not matched to a gene: 4. The CDR3 contains 15 residues. The CDR3 reads CASRTSGARTDTQYF. CDR3 DNA (partial): TGTGCCAGCCGGACTAGCGGGGCACGCACAGATACG.

This clone was seen a handful of times. The read terminates 3 residues before the CDR3 end, so the remaining end is supplied by the germline J gene. The rearrangement joins TRBV5-1 to TRBJ2-1, with 11 bases that match TRBD2. Trimming cost V 2 bases and J 4 bases; bases outside gene matches: 2. This CDR3 has 15 residues. Germline assignment: CDR1 SGHRS and CDR2 YFSETQ. CDR3 protein: CASSFSGRVYNEQFF. CDR3 DNA (partial): TGCGCCAGCAGCTTTAGCGGGAGGGTTTACAATGAG.

This clone was observed at least ten times. The sequence runs out 3 residues before the end of the CDR3; the remainder is reconstructed from the germline J gene. V is TRBV7-2 and J is TRBJ2-2; 9 bases fit TRBD1. V lost 9 bases to trimming and J lost 5 bases; unmatched junction nucleotides: 4. Germline V lookup: CDR1 SGHTA, CDR2 FQGNSA. This CDR3 has 13 amino acids. The CDR3 sequence is CARMDRGTGELFF. Partial CDR3 DNA: TGTGCCAGAATGGACAGGGGAACCGGGGAG.

This clone was counted ten times or more. The read terminates 3 residues before the CDR3 end, so the remaining end is supplied by the germline J gene. This chain joins TRBV5-6 and TRBJ2-7; possible D gene TRBD2, 5 bases. V was clipped by 7 bases and J by 2 bases, with 10 bases between them. Germline V gives CDR1 SGHDT, CDR2 YYEEEE. The CDR3 length is 12 residues. CDR3 protein: CASASGAYEQYF. The part of the CDR3 DNA that was read is TGTGCCAGCGCTTCCGGGGCCTACGAG.

This clone was recorded many times. The sequence runs out 3 residues before the end of the CDR3; the remainder is reconstructed from the germline J gene. This chain connects TRBV2 to TRBJ2-1; 9 bases match TRBD2. The CDR3 runs to 15 residues. CDR1 is SNHLY and CDR2 is FYNNEI in the germline V gene. V dropped 1 base and J dropped 9; count of bases not matched to a gene: 7. CDR3 in amino acids: CASSEEVAGDGEQFF. CDR3 bases read: TGTGCCAGCAGTGAAGAGGTAGCGGGAGACGGTGAG.

This clone occurred many times. The CDR3 extends 3 residues past the end of the read, so its final part is completed from the germline J gene. The V and J genes are TRBV7-2 and TRBJ1-2; D is undetermined. The CDR3 is 13 amino acids. V was cut by 3 bases and J by 2 bases, with 7 bases left in between. Germline assignment: CDR1 SGHTA and CDR2 FQGNSA. CDR3 bases read: TGTGCCAGCAGCTTTTTAGAGAACTATGGC. Residues: CASSFLENYG. The full CDR3 is CASSFLENYGYTF.

CDR3 in amino acids: CASSRLAPYNEQFF. The CDR3 DNA, read in part, is TGCGCCAGCAGTAGACTAGCCCCCTACAATGAG. This chain uses TRBV10-1 with TRBJ2-1; 7 bases line up with TRBD2. The read halts 3 residues ahead of the CDR3 end, with the missing end drawn from the germline J gene. Germline V gives CDR1 WNHNN, CDR2 SYGVQD (reference sequence). CDR3 length: 14 amino acids. Trimming at V came to 5 bases and at J to 2 bases, leaving 3 bases not matched to a gene.

This clone was picked up a small number of times. The sequenced fragment ends 3 residues before the CDR3 boundary, so the rest is inferred from the germline J gene. The chain recombines TRBV5-1 with TRBJ2-5; the D gene is possibly TRBD2 (5 bases). The CDR3 contains 13 residues. The germline gives CDR1 SGHRS, CDR2 YFSETQ. Between the trimmed V and J ends, which lost 2 bases and 5 bases, there was a span of 10 bases. The CDR3 reads CASSFSGGETQYF. CDR3 DNA, as far as it was read: TGCGCCAGCAGCTTCTCGGGCGGGGAGACC.